This T cell receptor beta chain was documented in a study of CD4 T cell repertoires in COVID-19. The length of the CDR3 is 13 residues. Trimming pared 2 bases from V and 5 bases from J, leaving 12 bases between. Germline V gives CDR1 SQVTM, CDR2 ANQGSEA. Some clones are missing from TCRdb's copy, which holds only in-frame ones; the method was immunoSEQ multiplex PCR. In the table there are approximately 75,000 clones, under 90% of which are singletons. The chain combines TRBV29-1 with TRBJ1-2; D gene ambiguous. Sequencing was performed on CD4+ T cells from peripheral blood, taken after recovery from COVID-19. This TCR was sampled from a human donor who had COVID-19. The CDR3 is CSVETSNFYGYTF. DNA for the CDR3: TGCAGCGTTGAAACTAGCAACTTTTATGGCTACACCTTC.